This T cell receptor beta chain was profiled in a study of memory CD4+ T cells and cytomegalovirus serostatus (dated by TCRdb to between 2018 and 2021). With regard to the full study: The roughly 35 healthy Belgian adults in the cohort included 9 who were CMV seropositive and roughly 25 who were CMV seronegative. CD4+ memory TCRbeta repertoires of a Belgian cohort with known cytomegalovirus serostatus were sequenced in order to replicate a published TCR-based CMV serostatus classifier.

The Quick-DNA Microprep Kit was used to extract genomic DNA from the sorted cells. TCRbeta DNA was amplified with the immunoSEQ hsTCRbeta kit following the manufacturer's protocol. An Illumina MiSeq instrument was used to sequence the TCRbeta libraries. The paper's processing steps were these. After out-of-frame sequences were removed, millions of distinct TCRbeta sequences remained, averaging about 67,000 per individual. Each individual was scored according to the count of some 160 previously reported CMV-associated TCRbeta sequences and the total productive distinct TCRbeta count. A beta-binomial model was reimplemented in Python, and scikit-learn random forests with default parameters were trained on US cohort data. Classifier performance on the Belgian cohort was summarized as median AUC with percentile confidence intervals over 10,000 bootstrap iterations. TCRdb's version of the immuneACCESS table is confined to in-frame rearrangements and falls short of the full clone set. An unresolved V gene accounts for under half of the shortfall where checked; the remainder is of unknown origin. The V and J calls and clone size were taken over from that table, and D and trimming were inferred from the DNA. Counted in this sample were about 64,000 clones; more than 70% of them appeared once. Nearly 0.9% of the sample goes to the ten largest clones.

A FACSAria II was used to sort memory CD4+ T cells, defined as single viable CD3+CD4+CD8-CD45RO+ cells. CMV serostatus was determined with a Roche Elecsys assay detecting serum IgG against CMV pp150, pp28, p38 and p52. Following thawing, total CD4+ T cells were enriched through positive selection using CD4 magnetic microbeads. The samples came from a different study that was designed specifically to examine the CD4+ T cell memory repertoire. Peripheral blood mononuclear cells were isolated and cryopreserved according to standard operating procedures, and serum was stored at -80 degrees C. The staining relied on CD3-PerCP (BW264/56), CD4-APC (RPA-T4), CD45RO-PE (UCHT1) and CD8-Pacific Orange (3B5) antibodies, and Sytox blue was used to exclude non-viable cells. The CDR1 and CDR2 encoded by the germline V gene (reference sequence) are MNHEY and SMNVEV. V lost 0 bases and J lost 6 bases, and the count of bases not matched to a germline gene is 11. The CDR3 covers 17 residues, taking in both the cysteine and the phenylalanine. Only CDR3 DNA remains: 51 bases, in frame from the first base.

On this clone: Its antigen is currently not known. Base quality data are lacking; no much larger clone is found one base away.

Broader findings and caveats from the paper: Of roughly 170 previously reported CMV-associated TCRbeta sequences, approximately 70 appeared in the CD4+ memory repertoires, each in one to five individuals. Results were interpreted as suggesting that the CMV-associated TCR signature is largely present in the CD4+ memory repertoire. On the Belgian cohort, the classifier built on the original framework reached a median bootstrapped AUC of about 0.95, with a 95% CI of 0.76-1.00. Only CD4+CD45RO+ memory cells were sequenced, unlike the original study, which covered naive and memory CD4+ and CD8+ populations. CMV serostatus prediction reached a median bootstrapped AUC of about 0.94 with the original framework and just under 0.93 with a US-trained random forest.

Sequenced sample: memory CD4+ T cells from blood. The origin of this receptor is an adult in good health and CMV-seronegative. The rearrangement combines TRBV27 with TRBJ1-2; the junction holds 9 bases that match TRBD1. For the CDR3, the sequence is CASSLSKGHRGRDGYTF. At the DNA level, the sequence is TGTGCCAGCAGTTTATCGAAAGGGCACAGGGGGCGAGATGGCTACACCTTC.